A selection of T cell receptor beta chains follows, all from one sample in a study of blood T cell repertoires in COVID-19. Assay: immunoSEQ multiplex PCR; the TCRdb copy retains only in-frame clones and omits some. Among hundreds of thousands of clones listed, approximately 85% were seen once. The sequencing input was PBMCs or T cells enriched from blood (not recorded which). The source of these receptors is a woman in her forties or fifties who had recovered from COVID-19. Each CDR3 is given with its conserved first and last residue. The order of the fields is V gene, clone size, D gene, J gene, CDR3 protein. A D gene is named only where the DNA matches it firmly. For some rows the clone size is stated as once, few or many, or as a class when expanded; others skip it.

>TRBV11-2|-|TRBD2|TRBJ2-7
CASSLDLVAGYEQYF
>TRBV2|-|-|TRBJ1-5
CASSEVAGLQPQHF
>TRBV19|few|TRBD1|TRBJ1-1
CASSKTGSTEAFF
>TRBV28|-|TRBD2|TRBJ2-1
CASSSPGLASEQFF
>TRBV27|-|TRBD2|TRBJ2-3
CASRLLAGSSTDTQYF
>TRBV10-3|once|TRBD1|TRBJ1-2
CAISGGQGLRNYGYTF
>TRBV7-2|-|-|TRBJ1-5
CASSLGPYRAGQPQHF
>TRBV7-2|-|TRBD1|TRBJ1-6
CASSSSDRAGNSPLHF
>TRBV28|-|-|TRBJ2-5
CASSPRFGSGTQYF
>TRBV30|-|TRBD2|TRBJ2-3
CAWSVVWASGVDTQYF
>TRBV6-4|-|-|TRBJ2-2
CASSMGAGTGELFF
>TRBV6-5|-|TRBD2|TRBJ2-1
CASSPGTTNNEQFF
>TRBV5-1|-|-|TRBJ2-5
CASSVEETQYF
>TRBV7-3|-|TRBD2|TRBJ2-1
CASSYSGGANEQFF
>TRBV28|-|-|TRBJ1-2
CASSLIVSALSGYTF
>TRBV28|-|-|TRBJ1-5
CASSHYSRRTVLLDQPQHF
>TRBV7-8|-|TRBD1|TRBJ2-5
CASSSRQGASGETQYF
>TRBV5-6|-|-|TRBJ2-3
CASSSYSRPADTQYF
>TRBV6-5|-|-|TRBJ1-3
CASNLGGGSGNTIYF
>TRBV6-4|-|TRBD1|TRBJ2-2
CASRLDRGSIGELFF
>TRBV6-2/TRBV6-3|few|-|TRBJ2-3
CASSWTSTDTQYF
>TRBV28|-|TRBD2|TRBJ2-2
CASSPSGARPTGGGELFF
>TRBV18|-|-|TRBJ2-7
CASSPRGGHEQYF
>TRBV5-1|-|-|TRBJ1-4
CASSPGDTSNEKLFF
>TRBV19|many|-|TRBJ2-7
CASSRDSSGYEQYF
>TRBV9|-|TRBD2|TRBJ2-3
CASSVAPSGRTDTQYF
>TRBV4-3|once|-|TRBJ2-7
CASSQVATGSYEQYF
>TRBV29-1|-|TRBD1|TRBJ1-2
CSVEWAGGAYGYTF
>TRBV3-1/TRBV3-2|-|-|TRBJ1-6
CASSPSYGTTNSPLHF
>TRBV25-1|once|TRBD1|TRBJ1-4
CASSGTGREKLFF
>TRBV7-2|-|TRBD1|TRBJ1-1
CASSFTGGGFTEAFF
>TRBV7-2|-|-|TRBJ1-6
CASSFLGASPLHF
>TRBV11-2|-|TRBD2|TRBJ2-7
CASSNGTSKYF
>TRBV6-5|-|-|TRBJ1-4
CASSSGQLTTNEKLFF